A selection of T cell receptor beta chains follows, all from one sample in a study of early T cells in non-severe SARS-CoV-2 infection. TCRdb reprocessed the 5' RACE reads with MiXCR, giving one entry per CDR3 protein. The profile shows tens of thousands of distinct CDR3 sequences, under 15% of them singletons. Sequencing was performed on whole blood, taken at baseline. The receptors derive from an adult who was a healthcare worker with PCR-confirmed SARS-CoV-2 infection or an uninfected control (not recorded which). The CDR3 runs from the conserved cysteine through the conserved F or W.

>11|TRBJ1-1|TRBV7-9
CASSSGREAFF
>16|TRBJ2-3|TRBV7-9
CASSSPSDPRKDTQYF
>14|TRBJ2-5|TRBV19
CASSSPGTQETQYF
>15|TRBJ2-1|TRBV2
CASKYTGVSYNEQFF
>19|TRBJ2-3|TRBV28
CASSPGLAGARTSTDTQYF
>16|TRBJ1-1|TRBV20-1
CSARDLGTGWDTEAFF
>15|TRBJ1-3|TRBV15
CATSPEWGTGNTIYF
>13|TRBJ2-1|TRBV28
CAARGSSYNEQFF
>16|TRBJ2-1|TRBV19
CASSDPPGGPYNEQFF
>11|TRBJ1-5|TRBV12-3/TRBV12-4
CASSLAGPQHF
>15|TRBJ2-5|TRBV6-4
CASSEVAGGQETQYF
>10|TRBJ1-1|TRBV20-1
CSAANTEAFF
>14|TRBJ2-1|TRBV10-3
CAISEPGGRNEQFF
>15|TRBJ1-3|TRBV28
CASRMPGSSGNTIYF
>13|TRBJ2-5|TRBV5-1
CASSLGPTETRYF
>15|TRBJ2-3|TRBV7-2
CASRDRGKNADTQYF
>14|TRBJ1-2|TRBV3-1
CASSHLDRDYGYTF
>14|TRBJ2-1|TRBV20-1
CSAFQRGQDNEQFF
>14|TRBJ2-3|TRBV7-8
CASSPSLATDTQYF
>14|TRBJ2-2|TRBV19
CASIARRDTGELFF